A single sample is the source of the 5 T cell receptor beta chains below, sequenced in a study of blood T cell repertoires in COVID-19. This table comes from immunoSEQ multiplex PCR, and its TCRdb copy is limited to in-frame clones, with some not included. The repertoire holds about 160,000 clones, with roughly 93% as singletons. The specimen sequenced was peripheral blood. The receptors were sampled from a woman in her 50s with acute or convalescent COVID-19.

This clone has a single count. This chain connects TRBV14 to TRBJ2-1; D call uncertain. Per the germline V gene, CDR1 is SGHDN and CDR2 is FVKESK. The length of the CDR3 is 15 residues. V was cut by 5 bases and J by 0 bases, with 11 bases left in between. CDR3 coding DNA: TGTGCCAGCAGCTACGGTCCTAGCTCCTACAATGAGCAGTTCTTC. Translating gives CASSYGPSSYNEQFF.

The chain combines TRBV7-9 with TRBJ1-1; 8 bases fit TRBD1. V shed 6 bases, J shed 0 bases, and the junction held 6 bases outside the gene matches. Germline V gives CDR1 SEHNR, CDR2 FQNEAQ (reference sequence). This CDR3 is built from 15 residues. The CDR3 bases are TGTGCCAGCAGTCGAGACAGGGGAATGAACACTGAAGCTTTCTTT. Encoded protein: CASSRDRGMNTEAFF. Drawing the rest from reference TRBV7-9 and TRBJ1-1, the complete variable domain is DTGVSQNPRHKITKRGQNVTFRCDPISEHNRLYWYRQTLGQGPEFLTYFQNEAQLEKSRLLSDRFSAERPKGSFSTLEIQRTEQGDSAMYLCASSRDRGMNTEAFFGQGTRLTVV.

The J gene is TRBJ2-6, the V gene TRBV24-1; the match to TRBD1 covers 10 bases. The CDR3 covers 18 residues. Trimming took 5 bases from V and 0 from J; bases not matched to a gene: 6. Germline values: CDR1 KGHDR, CDR2 SFDVKD. DNA of the CDR3: TGTGCCACCAGTGGAGGCCGGGACAGGGGCTCTGGGGCCAACGTCCTGACTTTC. This encodes CATSGGRDRGSGANVLTF.

This chain joins TRBV19 and TRBJ2-1; 9 positions match TRBD2. The CDR3 is 14 amino acids. V shed 0 bases, J shed 8 bases, and the junction held 2 bases outside the gene matches. Germline V gene sequence: CDR1 LNHDA, CDR2 SQIVND (reference sequence). CDR3 coding DNA: TGTGCCAGTAGTATAGAACCTAGCGGGGATGAGCAGTTCTTC. Its protein product is CASSIEPSGDEQFF.

The chain combines TRBV4-1 with TRBJ1-5; tentative D call: TRBD1 (5 bases). The CDR3 spans 16 residues. Trimming removed 3 bases at V and 6 bases at J, with 18 bases between. The germline gives CDR1 MGHRA, CDR2 YSYEKL. The CDR3 sequence: CASSQFLGEGSQPQHF. DNA of the CDR3: TGCGCCAGCAGCCAGTTCCTGGGGGAGGGAAGTCAGCCCCAGCATTTT.